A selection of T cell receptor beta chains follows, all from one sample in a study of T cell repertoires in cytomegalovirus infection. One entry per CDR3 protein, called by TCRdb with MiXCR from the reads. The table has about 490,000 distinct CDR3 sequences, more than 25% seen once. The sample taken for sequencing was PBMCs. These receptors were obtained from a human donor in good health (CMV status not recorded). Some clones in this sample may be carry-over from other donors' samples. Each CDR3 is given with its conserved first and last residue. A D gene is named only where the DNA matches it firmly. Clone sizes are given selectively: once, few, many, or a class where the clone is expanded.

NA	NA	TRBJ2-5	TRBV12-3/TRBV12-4	TGTGCCAGCAGTTTAATGGCAGAGCAAGAGACCCAGTACTTC	CASSLMAEQETQYF
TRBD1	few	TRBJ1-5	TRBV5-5	TGTGCCAGCAGCCCCCAGGGGGCCGGTCGAGATCAGCCCCAGCATTTT	CASSPQGAGRDQPQHF
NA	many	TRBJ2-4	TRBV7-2	TGTGCCAGCAGCTTGGACAAAAACATTCAGTACTTC	CASSLDKNIQYF
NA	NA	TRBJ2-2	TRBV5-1	TGCGCCAGCAGCTTGGAGGCAGGGTTTGACTCCGGGGAGCTGTTTTTT	CASSLEAGFDSGELFF
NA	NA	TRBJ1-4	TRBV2	TGTGCCAGCGCTTGGGGGCCCCTACTCCGCCTGGAAACTGAAAAACTGTTTTTT	CASAWGPLLRLETEKLFF
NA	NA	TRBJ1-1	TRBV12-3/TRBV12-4	TGTGCCAGCAGCCCTAACTCACCCGAAGCTTTCTTT	CASSPNSPEAFF
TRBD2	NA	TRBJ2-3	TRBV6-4	TGTGCCAGCAGCGAAGAAGCGGGAGTATCCGATACGCAGTATTTT	CASSEEAGVSDTQYF
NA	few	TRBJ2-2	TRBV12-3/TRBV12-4	TGTGCCAGCAGTCCTTCGGACACCGGGGAGCTGTTTTTT	CASSPSDTGELFF
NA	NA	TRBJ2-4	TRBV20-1	TGCAGTGCTAGAGAACCAATAGCGGATAAAAACATTCAGTACTTC	CSAREPIADKNIQYF
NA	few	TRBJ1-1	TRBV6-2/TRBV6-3	TGTGCCAGCAGTGATGGGGGTGGCACTGAAGCTTTCTTT	CASSDGGGTEAFF
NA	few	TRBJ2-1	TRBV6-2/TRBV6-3	TGTGCCAGCACACGTCGAGGGGTTTACTACAATGAGCAGTTCTTC	CASTRRGVYYNEQFF
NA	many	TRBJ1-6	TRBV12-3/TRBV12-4	TGTGCCAGCAGTCCCCGTTCTGGCAGGCGTAATTCACCCCTCCACTTT	CASSPRSGRRNSPLHF
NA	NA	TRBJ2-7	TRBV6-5	TGTGCCAGCAGTTACACAGCCTCCTACGAGCAGTACTTC	CASSYTASYEQYF
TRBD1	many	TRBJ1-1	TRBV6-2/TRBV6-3	TGTGCCAGCAGAAGACAGGGTGGCACTGAAGCTTTCTTT	CASRRQGGTEAFF
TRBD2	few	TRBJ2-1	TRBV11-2	TGTGCCAGCAGCTCTTTATGGCGGACTAGCGGGACCTACAATGAGCAGTTCTTC	CASSSLWRTSGTYNEQFF
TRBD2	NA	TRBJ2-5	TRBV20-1	TGCAGTGTCCCGGACTATGGCGGGAGCACGGGGGAGACCCAGTACTTC	CSVPDYGGSTGETQYF
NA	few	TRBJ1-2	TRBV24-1	TGTGCCACCGCGGGAGGGCGAGGAGGCTACACCTTC	CATAGGRGGYTF
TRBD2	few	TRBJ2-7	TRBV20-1	TGCAGTGCTAGCCTAGCGGGAGCTCTGGCCAACGAGCAGTACTTC	CSASLAGALANEQYF
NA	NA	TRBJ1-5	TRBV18	TGTGCCAGCTCCCGGACGCGGGAAGGAGGTCAGCCCCAGCATTTT	CASSRTREGGQPQHF
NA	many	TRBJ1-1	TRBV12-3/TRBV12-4	TGTGCCAGCAGTTTGTCCCCCACTGAAGCTTTCTTT	CASSLSPTEAFF
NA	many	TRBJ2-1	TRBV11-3	TGTGCCAGCAGCCCTCGGAGAGTTCAAAGGAATGAGCAGTTCTTC	CASSPRRVQRNEQFF
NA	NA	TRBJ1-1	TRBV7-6	TGTGCCAGCAGTTCCAGGGCGGGTCGGAACACTGAAGCTTTCTTT	CASSSRAGRNTEAFF
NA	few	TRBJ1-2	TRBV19	TGTGCCAGTAGTATGATTTCATCAGGAAAGGTGGGTGTCTACACCTTC	CASSMISSGKVGVYTF
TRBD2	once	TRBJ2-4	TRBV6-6	TGTGCCAGCAGTAAAAGCGGGAGGCCCGACAAAAACATTCAGTACTTC	CASSKSGRPDKNIQYF
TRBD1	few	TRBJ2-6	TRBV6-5	TGTGCCAGCAGCCCTGGACAGGGGGTGGCCAACGTCCTGACTTTC	CASSPGQGVANVLTF
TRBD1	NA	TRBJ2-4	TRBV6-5	TGTGCCAGCAGTGAATGGGGACAGGTCCAAAACATTCAGTACTTC	CASSEWGQVQNIQYF